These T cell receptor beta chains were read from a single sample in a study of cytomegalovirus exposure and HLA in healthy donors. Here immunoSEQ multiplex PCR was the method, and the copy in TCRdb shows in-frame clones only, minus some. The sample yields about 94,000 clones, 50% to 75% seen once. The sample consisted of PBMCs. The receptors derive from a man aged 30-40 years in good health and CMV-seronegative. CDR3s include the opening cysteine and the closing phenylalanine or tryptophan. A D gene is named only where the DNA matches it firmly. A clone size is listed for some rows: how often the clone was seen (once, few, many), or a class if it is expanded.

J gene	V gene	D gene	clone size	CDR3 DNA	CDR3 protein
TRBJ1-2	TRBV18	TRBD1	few	TGTGCCAGCACGCGCCGGGACAGGGACCCCTATGGCTACACCTTC	CASTRRDRDPYGYTF
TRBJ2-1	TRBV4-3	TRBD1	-	TGCGCCAGCAGCCAAGGATTACAGGGGCTATTGTCCTACAATGAGCAGTTCTTC	CASSQGLQGLLSYNEQFF
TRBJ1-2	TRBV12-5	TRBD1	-	TGTGCTAGTGGTTCAGACAGGGCCGACCAATACTTCTATGGCTACACCTTC	CASGSDRADQYFYGYTF
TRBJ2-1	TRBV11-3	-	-	TGTGCCAGCAGCTTATCCCTAGACAGAGACAATGAGCAGTTCTTC	CASSLSLDRDNEQFF
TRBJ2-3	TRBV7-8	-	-	TGTGCCAGCAGCTTAGCCCGGAGCACAGATACGCAGTATTTT	CASSLARSTDTQYF
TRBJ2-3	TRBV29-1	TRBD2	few	TGCAGCGGTTCCTTCCGGGAGGGCACAGATACGCAGTATTTT	CSGSFREGTDTQYF
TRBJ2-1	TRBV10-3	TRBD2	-	TGTGCCATCAGTGAGTCTACTAGCGGGAGCTCCTACAATGAGCAGTTCTTC	CAISESTSGSSYNEQFF
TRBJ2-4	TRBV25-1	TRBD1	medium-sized	TGTGCCAGCAGTGATCCCCATGGACAGGGGTCCAAAAACATTCAGTACTTC	CASSDPHGQGSKNIQYF
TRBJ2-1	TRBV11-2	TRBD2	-	TGTGCCAGCAGCCTGGCCGGGACTAGCGGGGGGATTGAGCAGTTCTTC	CASSLAGTSGGIEQFF
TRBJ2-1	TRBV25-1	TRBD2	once	TGTGCCAGCAGTCCCTGGGGGCTAGCGGGGGGTTCCTACAATGAGCAGTTCTTC	CASSPWGLAGGSYNEQFF
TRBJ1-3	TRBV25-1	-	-	TGTGCCAGCAGTGTCTCTCGGGTCTTTGGAAACACCATATATTTT	CASSVSRVFGNTIYF
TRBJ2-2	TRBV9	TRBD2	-	TGTGCCAGCAGCGGCGGGGGGACCCGCGGGAACGGGGAGCTGTTTTTT	CASSGGGTRGNGELFF
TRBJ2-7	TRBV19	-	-	TGTGCCAGTAGCGAGAGGTCATTTTACGAGCAGTACTTC	CASSERSFYEQYF
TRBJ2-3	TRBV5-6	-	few	TGTGCCAGCAGCCTACCCTTCAGGGGGGCGCATACGCAGTATTTT	CASSLPFRGAHTQYF
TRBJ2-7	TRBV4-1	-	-	TGCGCCAGCAGCCGAACGCAGGGGACCTACGAGCAGTACTTC	CASSRTQGTYEQYF